This section outlines one TCR beta chain sequence together with its context. The target antigen is unknown. This entry belongs to a study of OX40 agonist ivuxolimab in advanced cancers. In the study overall: Subjects had a mean age of around 63 years, with a range of 23 to 79; almost 85% were male.

The method was immunoSEQ multiplex PCR; TCRdb's version includes in-frame clones alone and lacks a portion of them. The data hold 77,000 or so clones, with approximately 92% observed a single time. The CDR3 runs to 12 residues. In germline, CDR1 is GTSNPN, CDR2 SVGIG (reference sequence). Trimming stripped 8 bases from V and 3 bases from J, with 14 bases between. General study findings and limits: By week 6 at 0.1 to 3.0 mg/kg, blood CD4+ and CD8+ T cells had expanded clonally.

The V and J genes are TRBV30 and TRBJ2-7; TRBD1 or TRBD2 may be the D gene (6 bases each). Sequencing used CD4+ or CD8+ T cells sorted from blood, obtained in a trial of the OX40 agonist ivuxolimab. This receptor was identified in an adult with an advanced solid tumor such as melanoma, head and neck, liver or kidney cancer. The CDR3, as DNA: TGTGCCGGGCGGGACAAATTCTACGAGCAGTACTTC. This encodes CAGRDKFYEQYF.